This T cell receptor (beta chain) was profiled in a study of somatic mutations in cytotoxic T cells in rheumatoid arthritis. Using positive magnetic bead selection on an AutoMACS, CD4+ and CD8+ cells were isolated, after which their purity was checked by flow cytometry. The CDR3 has 16 amino acids. V lost 0 bases to trimming and J lost 6 bases; unmatched junction nucleotides: 7. In germline, CDR1 is SGHVS, CDR2 FNYEAQ. Only in-frame clones appear in the TCRdb table, and some are missing; sequencing was by immunoSEQ multiplex PCR. This sample has about 18,000 clones; around four fifths occur once, and the top ten carry over 20%.

This sequence joins TRBV7-6 and TRBJ2-3; 9 bases are shared with TRBD1. The sequence derives from a woman in her fifties or sixties in good health. The sequencing sample was made of CD8+ T cells sorted from blood. The CDR3 region is CASSLAPGQGLDTQYF. CDR3 nucleotides: TGTGCCAGCAGCTTAGCTCCGGGACAGGGATTGGATACGCAGTATTTT.